What follows are 26 T cell receptor beta chains derived from one specimen sequenced in a study of blood T cell repertoires in COVID-19. The table came from immunoSEQ multiplex PCR; TCRdb's copy has only in-frame clones and leaves some out. The sample has a few hundred thousand clones; roughly 90% are singletons. The sample consisted of PBMCs or T cells enriched from blood (not recorded which). Receptors originate from a woman younger than 45 who had recovered from COVID-19.

Here the CDR3 DNA reads TGTGCCAGCACCCGGGACAGGGTCCCCTCTAACTATGGCTACACCTTC. This sequence encodes CASTRDRVPSNYGYTF. This sequence joins TRBV2 and TRBJ1-2, with 9 bases identical to TRBD1. This CDR3 region has 16 residues. CDR1 and CDR2 from the germline V gene are SNHLY and FYNNEI. Trimming cost V 7 bases and J 0 bases; bases outside gene matches: 9.

The chain employs TRBV5-5 and TRBJ1-1, with a possible D match to TRBD1 (5 bases). The germline V gene encodes CDR1 SGHKS and CDR2 YYEKEE (reference sequence). The germline V and J ends were trimmed by 1 base and 4 bases, with 20 bases remaining between them. This CDR3 has 17 amino acids. The CDR3 nucleotides read TGTGCCAGCAGCTTGAGGGGCCAAGGGGCGCGGAGCACTGAAGCTTTCTTT. Protein product: CASSLRGQGARSTEAFF. The variable domain in full, with the rest retrieved from reference TRBV5-5 and TRBJ1-1, is DAGVTQSPTHLIKTRGQQVTLRCSPISGHKSVSWYQQVLGQGPQFIFQYYEKEERGRGNFPDRFSARQFPNYSSELNVNALLLGDSALYLCASSLRGQGARSTEAFFGQGTRLTVV.

The rearrangement links TRBV4-1 to TRBJ1-2, with a possible D match to TRBD1 (5 bases). There are 16 residues in the CDR3. Germline V CDR1 and CDR2: MGHRA, YSYEKL. V gave up 0 bases and J gave up 7 bases, with 18 bases separating them. The DNA of the CDR3 is TGCGCCAGCAGCCAAGATCCGATAGGGACTAGGGGTGGCTACACCTTC. Protein product: CASSQDPIGTRGGYTF.

J is TRBJ2-3 and V is TRBV5-1, with 7 nucleotides matching TRBD2. The junction had 4 bases not matched to a gene; V was cut back by 0 bases and J by 3 bases. The CDR3 contains 15 residues. CDR1 is SGHRS and CDR2 is YFSETQ in the germline V gene. The CDR3 reads CASSLGAGETDTQYF. DNA for the CDR3: TGCGCCAGCAGCTTGGGTGCGGGAGAGACAGATACGCAGTATTTT.

This chain connects TRBV4-1 to TRBJ1-1, with a tentative D call TRBD1 (5 bases). V gave up 0 bases and J gave up 2 bases, with 13 bases separating them. CDR1 MGHRA and CDR2 YSYEKL come from the germline V gene. This CDR3 region has 16 residues. The CDR3 protein is CASSQDPDKPNTEAFF. CDR3 DNA sequence: TGCGCCAGCAGCCAAGACCCGGACAAGCCTAACACTGAAGCTTTCTTT.

V usage is TRBV2 and J usage is TRBJ2-3; no reliable D call. Trimming pared 9 bases from V and 6 bases from J, leaving 19 bases between. The CDR3 spans 14 residues. The germline CDR1 and CDR2 sequences are SNHLY and FYNNEI. CDR3 region: CARMRPQMVDTQYF. The CDR3 DNA reads as TGTGCCAGAATGCGCCCGCAAATGGTCGATACGCAGTATTTT.

V and J are TRBV27 and TRBJ1-1, with 7 bases that match TRBD1. The CDR3 sequence is 14 residues long. CDR1 is MNHEY, CDR2 SMNVEV, per germline (reference sequence). Trimming removed 4 bases from V and 3 bases from J; junction bases left unmatched: 5. The CDR3 spells CASSSRQGDTEAFF. CDR3 coding DNA: TGTGCCAGCAGTTCGCGACAGGGTGACACTGAAGCTTTCTTT.

This clone was counted a few times. This chain joins TRBV11-2 and TRBJ2-7; no reliable D call. Trimming removed 5 bases from V and 4 bases from J, with 9 bases in between. Germline assignment: CDR1 SGHAT and CDR2 FQNNGV. The CDR3 consists of 12 residues. The CDR3 region is CASSSFVYEQYF. The CDR3 DNA reads TGTGCCAGCAGCAGCTTCGTTTACGAGCAGTACTTC.

This sequence joins TRBV3-1 (or the pseudogene TRBV3-2) and TRBJ2-3; D possibly corresponds to TRBD1 (5 bases). V shed 1 base and J shed 4 bases, with 12 bases lying between them. Germline CDR1 reads LGHDT; CDR2 reads YNNKEL (reference sequence). The CDR3 is made up of 15 amino acids. CDR3 coding DNA: TGTGCCAGCAGCCAAGCGATCAAAGGGGCAGATACGCAGTATTTT. Amino acids: CASSQAIKGADTQYF.

The CDR3 coding sequence is TGTGCCAGCAGGACCGGGACAGGTAATAGGTACACTGAAGCTTTCTTT. Protein: CASRTGTGNRYTEAFF. V and J are TRBV28 and TRBJ1-1, with 8 bases identical to TRBD1. The CDR3 extends over 16 amino acids. The V gene end was trimmed by 6 bases and the J gene end by 3 bases; junction bases not matched to a gene: 12. The germline V gene has CDR1 MDHEN and CDR2 SYDVKM. The variable domain in full, completed from reference TRBV28 and TRBJ1-1, reads DVKVTQSSRYLVKRTGEKVFLECVQDMDHENMFWYRQDPGLGLRLIYFSYDVKMKEKGDIPEGYSVSREKKERFSLILESASTNQTSMYLCASRTGTGNRYTEAFFGQGTRLTVV.

This clone appeared once. The chain uses TRBV7-9 and TRBJ2-7, with a tentative D call TRBD2 (7 bases). Germline CDR1 SEHNR, CDR2 FQNEAQ (reference sequence). V lost 7 bases and J 4 bases, leaving 17 bases between the germline ends. CDR3 length equals 14 residues. The CDR3 DNA sequence: TGTGCCAGCACCCTGGGGGGGGCCGGATACGAGCAGTACTTC. This encodes CASTLGGAGYEQYF.

This chain connects TRBV19 to TRBJ1-2, with D possibly TRBD1 on 6 matching bases. CDR1 is LNHDA, CDR2 SQIVND, per germline (reference sequence). V lost 6 bases and J lost 8, with 19 bases in between. The CDR3 consists of 14 residues. CDR3 in amino acids: CASRNEWQGQGYTF. DNA of the CDR3: TGTGCCAGTAGAAATGAGTGGCAGGGGCAAGGCTACACCTTC. The full variable domain, rest sourced from reference TRBV19 and TRBJ1-2, is DGGITQSPKYLFRKEGQNVTLSCEQNLNHDAMYWYRQDPGQGLRLIYYSQIVNDFQKGDIAEGYSVSREKKESFPLTVTSAQKNPTAFYLCASRNEWQGQGYTFGSGTRLTVV.

This clone appeared a few times. The CDR3 protein is CAIRFQTGDGYTF. For the CDR3, the DNA is TGTGCCATCAGATTTCAGACAGGGGATGGCTACACCTTC. V and J are TRBV10-3 and TRBJ1-2, with 8 bases aligning to TRBD1. V lost 6 bases to trimming and J lost 6 bases; unmatched junction nucleotides: 6. Germline V lookup: CDR1 ENHRY, CDR2 SYGVKD. CDR3 size: 13 residues.

The chain employs TRBV7-3 and TRBJ2-1, with unresolved D. The V end was cut by 1 base, the J end by 6 bases, with 7 bases between. This CDR3 spans 13 amino acids. Germline assignment: CDR1 SGHTA and CDR2 FQGTGA. In DNA, the CDR3 is TGTGCCAGCAGCTTAAGCGGTGCCAATGAGCAGTTCTTC. Translation gives CASSLSGANEQFF.

The chain links TRBV7-9 to TRBJ2-1; 9 positions agree with TRBD2. This CDR3 has 13 residues. Trimming took 9 bases from V and 3 from J; bases not matched to a gene: 3. Germline values: CDR1 SEHNR, CDR2 FQNEAQ (reference sequence). CDR3 in DNA: TGTGCCAGTGTAGCGGGAGACTACAATGAGCAGTTCTTC. Its protein is CASVAGDYNEQFF.

This clone was detected only once. The chain couples TRBV12-5 to TRBJ2-1; possible D gene TRBD2, 5 bases. CDR1 is LGHNT, CDR2 FRNRAP, per germline. The CDR3 runs 12 residues. Deletions cut 5 bases from V and 9 bases from J, with 11 bases between. The CDR3 DNA sequence: TGTGCTAGTGGTACGAGGGTTTCTGAGCAGTTCTTC. Translating gives CASGTRVSEQFF. The full variable domain, completed using reference TRBV12-5 and TRBJ2-1, is DARVTQTPRHKVTEMGQEVTMRCQPILGHNTVFWYRQTMMQGLELLAYFRNRAPLDDSGMPKDRFSAEMPDATLATLKIQPSEPRDSAVYFCASGTRVSEQFFGPGTRLTVL.

In DNA form, the CDR3 reads TGTGCCAGCACCGACCACCGACAGGGTTCGCAGTATTTT. Its translation is CASTDHRQGSQYF. This chain joins TRBV18 and TRBJ2-3; 7 bases are shared with TRBD1. The CDR3 is made up of 13 amino acids. Germline V CDR1 and CDR2: KGHSH, LQKENI. J gave up 10 bases and V 8 bases, and 12 bases lay outside the gene matches.

This clone was seen once. V usage is TRBV27 and J usage is TRBJ1-4; D is undetermined. This CDR3 region has 13 residues. The V and J ends lost 2 bases and 10 bases respectively, with 11 bases between them. The germline V gene has CDR1 MNHEY and CDR2 SMNVEV (reference sequence). The CDR3 DNA is TGTGCCAGCAGTTTACGGGATGGTGGAAAACTGTTTTTT. It encodes CASSLRDGGKLFF.

Points on this clone: Distinct nucleotide sequences in the sample also encode this CDR3. The chain is built from TRBV7-2 and TRBJ2-3, with a weak D call TRBD2 (6 bases). Germline CDR1 SGHTA, CDR2 FQGNSA. Trimming cost V 4 bases and J 2 bases, with 7 bases left between them. The CDR3 loop spans 13 amino acids. DNA of the CDR3: TGTGCCAGCAGCTCGGACTACACAGATACGCAGTATTTT. This gives the protein CASSSDYTDTQYF.

The chain is built from TRBV27 and TRBJ2-7; weak D call: TRBD2 (5 bases). The V end was cut by 2 bases, the J end by 2 bases, with 10 bases between. Germline CDR1 MNHEY, CDR2 SMNVEV (reference sequence). CDR3 size: 14 residues. This CDR3 is CASSLDGVTYEQYF. In DNA form, the CDR3 reads TGTGCCAGCAGTTTAGACGGGGTAACCTACGAGCAGTACTTC.

This clone was observed a few times. The chain carries TRBV19 and TRBJ2-7; possibly TRBD2 for D (5 bases). V lost 5 bases, J lost 3 bases, and 17 bases lay in between. This CDR3 has 15 amino acids. Per the germline V gene, CDR1 is LNHDA and CDR2 is SQIVND (reference sequence). CDR3 sequence reads: CASSPGSGTHYEQYF. The CDR3 DNA sequence: TGTGCCAGTAGTCCGGGGAGCGGTACGCACTACGAGCAGTACTTC.

V is TRBV7-2 and J is TRBJ1-2; 11 nucleotides agree with TRBD1. The CDR3 sequence is 16 residues long. V gave up 4 bases and J gave up 8 bases; unmatched junction bases: 12. Germline lookup yields CDR1 SGHTA and CDR2 FQGNSA. The CDR3 DNA reads TGTGCCAGCAGCTATTACGGGACAGGGGGGTCAAGAGGCTACACCTTC. Translated, it gives CASSYYGTGGSRGYTF. Looking up the rest from reference TRBV7-2 and TRBJ1-2 gives the full variable domain: GAGVSQSPSNKVTEKGKDVELRCDPISGHTALYWYRQSLGQGLEFLIYFQGNSAPDKSGLPSDRFSAERTGGSVSTLTIQRTQQEDSAVYLCASSYYGTGGSRGYTFGSGTRLTVV.

CDR3: CASSQGPQAHYGYTF. The DNA of the CDR3 is TGCGCCAGCAGCCAAGGCCCACAGGCTCACTATGGCTACACCTTC. This chain joins TRBV4-1 and TRBJ1-2; D might be TRBD1 (5 bases). V lost 1 base and J 3 bases, leaving 12 bases between the germline ends. Germline CDR1 MGHRA, CDR2 YSYEKL. This CDR3 contains 15 residues.

This clone was seen just once. The chain links TRBV19 to TRBJ2-3; 11 bases line up with TRBD2. The CDR3 consists of 16 residues. From germline, CDR1 is LNHDA and CDR2 SQIVND (reference sequence). Trimming took 7 bases from V and 3 from J; bases not matched to a gene: 9. CDR3 nucleotide sequence: TGTGCCAGTACCCCACTAGCGGGAGTATTGACAGATACGCAGTATTTT. Its translation: CASTPLAGVLTDTQYF.

The chain employs TRBV25-1 and TRBJ2-7, with D possibly matching TRBD1 (5 bases). The CDR3 runs to 14 residues. Trimming removed 3 bases at V and 0 bases at J, with 9 bases between. CDR1 and CDR2 (germline): MGHDK, SYGVNS. In DNA, the CDR3 is TGTGCCAGCAGTGACCAGGGAAACTCCTACGAGCAGTACTTC. It encodes CASSDQGNSYEQYF.

Here the CDR3 DNA reads TGCGCCAGCAGCTCGGGAGGGTGGAGAAACACCATATATTTT. Residues: CASSSGGWRNTIYF. V and J are TRBV10-2 and TRBJ1-3, with unresolved D. Germline V gives CDR1 WSHSY, CDR2 SAAADI. Trimming removed 6 bases at V and 5 bases at J, with 14 bases between. CDR3 length: 14 amino acids.